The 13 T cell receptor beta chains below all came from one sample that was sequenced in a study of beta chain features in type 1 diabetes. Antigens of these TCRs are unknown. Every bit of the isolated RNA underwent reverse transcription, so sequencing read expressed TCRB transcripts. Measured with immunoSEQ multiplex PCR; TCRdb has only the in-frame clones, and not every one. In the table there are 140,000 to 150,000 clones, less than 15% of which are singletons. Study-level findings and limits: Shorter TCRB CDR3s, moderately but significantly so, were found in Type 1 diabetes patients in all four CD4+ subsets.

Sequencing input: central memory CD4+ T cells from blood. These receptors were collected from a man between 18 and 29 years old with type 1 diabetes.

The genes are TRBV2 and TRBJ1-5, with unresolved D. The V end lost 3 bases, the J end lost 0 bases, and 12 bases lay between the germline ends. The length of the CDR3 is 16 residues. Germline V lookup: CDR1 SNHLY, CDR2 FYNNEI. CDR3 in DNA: TGTGCCAGCAGTGAGCCTGATAGTTCTAGCAATCAGCCCCAGCATTTT. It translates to CASSEPDSSSNQPQHF.

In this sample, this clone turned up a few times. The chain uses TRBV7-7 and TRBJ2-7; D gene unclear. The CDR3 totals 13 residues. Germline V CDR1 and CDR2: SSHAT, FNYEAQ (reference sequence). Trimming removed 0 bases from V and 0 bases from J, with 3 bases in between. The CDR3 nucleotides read TGTGCCAGCAGCTTAGCCACCTCCTACGAGCAGTACTTC. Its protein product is CASSLATSYEQYF.

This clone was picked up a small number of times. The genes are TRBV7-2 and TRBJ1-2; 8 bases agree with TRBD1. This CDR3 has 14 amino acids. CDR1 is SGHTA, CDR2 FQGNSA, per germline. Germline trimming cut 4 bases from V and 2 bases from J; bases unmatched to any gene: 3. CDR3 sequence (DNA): TGTGCCAGCAGCTGGGGACAGGAGAACTATGGCTACACCTTC. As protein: CASSWGQENYGYTF.

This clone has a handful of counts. The CDR3 loop reads CASSFGGGSDTQYF. The CDR3 nucleotides read TGTGCCAGCAGCTTTGGTGGGGGGTCAGATACGCAGTATTTT. The rearrangement joins TRBV11-3 to TRBJ2-3; TRBD2 might be the D (6 bases). Deletions cut 3 bases from V and 4 bases from J, with 11 bases between. From germline, CDR1 is SGHNT and CDR2 YENEEA. This CDR3 has 14 residues.

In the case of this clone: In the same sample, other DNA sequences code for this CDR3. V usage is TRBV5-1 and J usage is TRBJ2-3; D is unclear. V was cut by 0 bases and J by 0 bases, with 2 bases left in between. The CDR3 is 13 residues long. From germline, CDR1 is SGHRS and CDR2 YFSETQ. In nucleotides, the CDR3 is TGCGCCAGCAGCTTGGGCAGCACAGATACGCAGTATTTT. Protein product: CASSLGSTDTQYF.

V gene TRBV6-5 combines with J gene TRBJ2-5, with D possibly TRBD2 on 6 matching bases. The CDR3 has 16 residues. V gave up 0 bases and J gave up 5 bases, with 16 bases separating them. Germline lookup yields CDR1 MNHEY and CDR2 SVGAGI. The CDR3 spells CASSYSLRGLGETQYF. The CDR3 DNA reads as TGTGCCAGCAGTTACTCGTTGCGGGGACTGGGGGAGACCCAGTACTTC.

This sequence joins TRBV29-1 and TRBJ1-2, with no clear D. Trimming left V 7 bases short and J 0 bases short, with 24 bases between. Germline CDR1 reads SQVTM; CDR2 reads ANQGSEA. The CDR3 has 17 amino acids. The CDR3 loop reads CSAHWECRASANYGYTF. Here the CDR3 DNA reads TGCAGCGCCCATTGGGAGTGTCGAGCCAGCGCTAACTATGGCTACACCTTC.

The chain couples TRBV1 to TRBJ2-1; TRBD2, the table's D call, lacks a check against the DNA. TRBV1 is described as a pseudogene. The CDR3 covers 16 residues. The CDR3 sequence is CTSSQKNGLVSNEQFF. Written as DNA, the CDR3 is TGCACCAGCAGCCAAAAAAATGGACTAGTTAGCAATGAGCAGTTCTTC.

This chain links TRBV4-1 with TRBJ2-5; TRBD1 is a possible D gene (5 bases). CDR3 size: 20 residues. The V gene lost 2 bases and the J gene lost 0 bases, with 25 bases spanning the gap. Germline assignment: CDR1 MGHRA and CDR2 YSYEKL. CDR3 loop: CASSQRQGVWARADQETQYF. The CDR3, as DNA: TGCGCCAGCAGCCAAAGGCAAGGGGTTTGGGCCAGGGCAGACCAAGAGACCCAGTACTTC.

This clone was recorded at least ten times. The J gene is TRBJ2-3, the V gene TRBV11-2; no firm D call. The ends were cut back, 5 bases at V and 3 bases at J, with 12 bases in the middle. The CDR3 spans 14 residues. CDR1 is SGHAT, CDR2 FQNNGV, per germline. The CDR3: CASSGGPWTDTQYF. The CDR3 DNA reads TGTGCCAGCAGCGGTGGGCCATGGACAGATACGCAGTATTTT.

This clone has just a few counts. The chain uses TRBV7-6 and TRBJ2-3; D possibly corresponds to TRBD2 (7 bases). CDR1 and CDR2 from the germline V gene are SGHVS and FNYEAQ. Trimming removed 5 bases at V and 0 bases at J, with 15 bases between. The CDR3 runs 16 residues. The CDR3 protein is CASSRGALTSTDTQYF. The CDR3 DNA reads TGTGCCAGCAGCCGGGGGGCCTTAACTAGCACAGATACGCAGTATTTT. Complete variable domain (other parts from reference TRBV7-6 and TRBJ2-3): GAGVSQSPRYKVTKRGQDVALRCDPISGHVSLYWYRQALGQGPEFLTYFNYEAQQDKSGLPNDRFSAERPEGSISTLTIQRTEQRDSAMYRCASSRGALTSTDTQYFGPGTRLTVL.

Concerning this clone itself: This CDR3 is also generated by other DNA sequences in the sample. The CDR3 region has the DNA TGTGCCAGCAGTACAGGGCGATCACCATACTTC. Encoded protein: CASSTGRSPYF. The V gene is TRBV6-1, the J gene TRBJ2-7; D might be TRBD1 (6 bases). The CDR3 is 11 residues long. Trimming took off 5 bases at V and 13 bases at J, with 15 bases between the two ends. Germline assignment: CDR1 MNHNS and CDR2 SASEGT.

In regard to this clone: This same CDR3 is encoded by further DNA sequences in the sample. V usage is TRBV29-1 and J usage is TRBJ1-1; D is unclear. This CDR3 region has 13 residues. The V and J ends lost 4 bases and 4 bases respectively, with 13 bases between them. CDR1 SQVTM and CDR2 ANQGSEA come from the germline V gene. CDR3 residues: CSVGPGIRTEAFF. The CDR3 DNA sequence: TGCAGCGTTGGGCCGGGGATTCGCACTGAAGCTTTCTTT.